The clone carrying this TCR beta chain was recorded once. V was cut by 4 bases and J by 3 bases, with 16 bases left in between. Per germline, CDR1 MNHEY and CDR2 SMNVEV (reference sequence). The CDR3 covers 15 residues. From the RT-PCR reads, TCRdb called clonotypes with MiXCR, one entry per CDR3 protein. Of approximately 720,000 distinct CDR3 sequences in the sample, about 14% are singletons; the top ten hold 3% to 4.5%. The sample consisted of memory CD4+ T cells from blood. The rearrangement links TRBV27 to TRBJ2-7; D gene ambiguous. This TCR derives from a female donor in good health, serving as a healthy control. The CDR3, as DNA: TGTGCCAGCAGTTACGGACGGACCTGGGTCTACGAGCAGTACTTC. It encodes CASSYGRTWVYEQYF.